This TCR beta chain was sequenced during a study of blood T cell repertoires in COVID-19. In Seattle, patients joined the study during active infection and were tracked longitudinally. CDR3 size: 16 residues. Germline CDR1 and CDR2: MRHNA and SNTAGT. Trimming at V came to 0 bases and at J to 10 bases, leaving 11 bases not matched to a gene. The table lists this clone with a count of one. Measured with immunoSEQ multiplex PCR; TCRdb has only the in-frame clones, and not every one. The sample gives approximately 120,000 clones, approximately 74% of which show up once; 4.5% to 6% is in the top ten. The sample taken for sequencing was peripheral blood. This sequence joins TRBV6-4 and TRBJ2-1, with 8 bases aligning to TRBD2. This clonotype was sampled from a man older than 75 with COVID-19, enrolled during active disease. CDR3 coding DNA: TGTGCCAGCAGTGACTCAGGAAGCGGGAGCGCGGGCGAGCAGTTCTTC. Amino acids: CASSDSGSGSAGEQFF.